The 22 T cell receptor beta chains listed next were all sequenced from one sample in a study of CD8 T cells in ankylosing spondylitis. TCRdb ran MiXCR on the 5' RACE reads and lists one entry per CDR3 protein. The profile covers 120,000 or so distinct CDR3 sequences, with roughly 15% appearing a single time and about 3% taken by the ten largest. Sequencing was carried out using blood, either unsorted or a sorted T cell fraction (not recorded which). The receptors here all came from a female donor with ankylosing spondylitis or in good health (not recorded which).

This clonotype showed up just a few times. The rearrangement links TRBV20-1 to TRBJ2-1; the match to TRBD1 covers 7 bases. In germline, CDR1 is DFQATT, CDR2 SNEGSKA (reference sequence). The CDR3 runs 12 residues. The J segment lost 5 bases and the V segment lost 6 bases, leaving 4 bases of the junction unmatched. This chain's CDR3 is CSAPGQNNEQFF. The CDR3 DNA reads as TGCAGTGCACCGGGACAGAACAATGAGCAGTTCTTC.

This clonotype occurred many times. This chain connects TRBV10-3 to TRBJ2-3; 7 bases agree with TRBD1. The CDR3 runs to 16 residues. Germline lookup yields CDR1 ENHRY and CDR2 SYGVKD. V lost 4 bases and J lost 0; bases outside the gene matches: 7. The CDR3 sequence: CAISGTGASSTDTQYF. In nucleotides, the CDR3 is TGTGCCATCAGTGGGACAGGAGCCAGCAGCACAGATACGCAGTATTTT.

In this sample, this clonotype turned up many times. The chain uses TRBV6-5 and TRBJ2-7; D not certain. Between the trimmed V and J ends, which lost 0 bases and 0 bases, there was a span of 6 bases. This CDR3 contains 14 residues. Germline V CDR1 and CDR2: MNHEY, SVGAGI. The CDR3 reads CASSYSVPSYEQYF. The CDR3 region has the DNA TGTGCCAGCAGTTACTCGGTCCCCTCCTACGAGCAGTACTTC.

This clonotype was seen ten or more times. The chain carries TRBV12-3 or TRBV12-4 and TRBJ2-1, with 7 bases aligning to TRBD2. Trimming at V came to 5 bases and at J to 4 bases, leaving 14 bases not matched to a gene. The CDR3 consists of 17 residues. The CDR3 DNA follows: TGTGCCAGCAGTCCGGACCGTTGGGCTAGCGGTTACAATGAGCAGTTCTTC. Encoded protein: CASSPDRWASGYNEQFF.

Points on this clonotype: One end of the junction fails to match germline, which may point to a read error. The chain links TRBV20-1 to TRBJ2-7, with 14 bases that match TRBD2. The CDR3 has 17 amino acids. CDR1 and CDR2 from the germline V gene are DFQATT and SNEGSKA (reference sequence). The CDR3 coding sequence is TGCTGTGCTTTAAGGACTAGCGGGGGGCGAATCTCCTACGAGCAGTACTTC. Translating it yields CCALRTSGGRISYEQYF.

The V and J genes are TRBV2 and TRBJ2-2; D may be TRBD1 (6 bases). There are 14 residues in the CDR3. V was pared by 6 bases and J by 6 bases, with 14 bases between. Per the germline V gene, CDR1 is SNHLY and CDR2 is FYNNEI. Here the CDR3 reads CASRNTGTPGELFF. The CDR3 region has the DNA TGTGCCAGCAGGAACACAGGGACCCCCGGGGAGCTGTTTTTT.

The chain is built from TRBV12-3 or TRBV12-4 and TRBJ2-1, with D possibly TRBD1 on 6 matching bases. This CDR3 has 13 residues. V lost 6 bases to trimming and J lost 5 bases, with 11 bases between them. CDR3: CASRGHQHNEQFF. Here the CDR3 DNA reads TGTGCCAGCAGGGGACACCAGCACAATGAGCAGTTCTTC.

A few counts support this clonotype. The gene calls are TRBV12-3 or TRBV12-4 and TRBJ2-3; D is perhaps TRBD2 (6 bases). Trimming took 3 bases from V and 13 from J, leaving 14 bases between them. The CDR3 spans 12 residues. CDR3 sequence reads: CASSFSEGGEYF. The CDR3 DNA reads as TGTGCCAGCAGTTTTTCCGAAGGCGGGGAGTATTTT.

There are many counts of this clonotype. The rearrangement uses TRBV10-3 and TRBJ1-5; unclear D gene. V lost 4 bases, J lost 7 bases, and 11 bases lay in between. Germline assignment: CDR1 ENHRY and CDR2 SYGVKD. This CDR3 has 13 amino acids. CDR3: CAISGNLKQPQHF. CDR3 in DNA: TGTGCCATCAGTGGGAACCTTAAGCAGCCCCAGCATTTT.

Worth noting for this clonotype: A much more abundant neighbour one base away suggests this may be a read error. The chain combines TRBV2 with TRBJ2-5, with TRBD2 matching over 8 bases. The CDR3 has 13 residues. CDR1 and CDR2 (germline): SNHLY, FYNNEI. The CDR3 DNA sequence: TGTACCAGCAGTGACCGCATGACTAGCGTACATAACTTC. Translating gives CTSSDRMTSVHNF. The complete variable domain, with remaining parts taken from reference TRBV2 and TRBJ2-5, reads EPEVTQTPSHQVTQMGQEVILRCVPISNHLYFYWYRQILGQKVEFLVSFYNNEISEKSEIFDDQFSVERPDGSNFTLKIRSTKLEDSAMYFCTSSDRMTSVHNFGPGTRLLVL.

The sample holds many counts of this clonotype. The chain couples TRBV29-1 to TRBJ2-5; D is unclear. Germline lookup yields CDR1 SQVTM and CDR2 ANQGSEA. This CDR3 comprises 13 residues. Trimming cost V 4 bases and J 5 bases, with 14 bases left between them. CDR3 in amino acids: CSVVGHHGETQYF. In DNA form, the CDR3 reads TGCAGCGTTGTAGGCCATCACGGGGAGACCCAGTACTTC.

As concerns this clonotype: A read error may explain this, as a much larger clone is one base away. The rearrangement links TRBV7-3 to TRBJ2-2, with unresolved D. Trimming cost V 6 bases and J 7 bases, with 9 bases left between them. This CDR3 has 12 residues. Germline loops: CDR1 SGHTA, CDR2 FQGTGA. The CDR3 DNA reads TGTGCCAGCAGTAAACGCATCGGGGAGCTGTTTTTT. It codes for CASSKRIGELFF.

This clonotype was counted only a few times. The CDR3 reads CASSDQGDSPLHF. The CDR3 DNA follows: TGTGCCAGCAGCGATCAGGGGGATTCACCCCTCCACTTT. The V call is TRBV7-9, the J call TRBJ1-6; 7 bases fit TRBD1. V gave up 5 bases and J gave up 8 bases; unmatched junction bases: 3. Germline V gene sequence: CDR1 SEHNR, CDR2 FQNEAQ (reference sequence). The CDR3 covers 13 residues.

At least ten counts were recorded for this clonotype. The genes are TRBV29-1 and TRBJ1-5; D is possibly TRBD1 (6 bases). This CDR3 is 13 amino acids long. Germline-derived CDR1 and CDR2 are SQVTM and ANQGSEA. Trimming shortened V by 4 bases and J by 7 bases, and 14 bases separated the two germline ends. The CDR3 DNA reads as TGCAGCGTTGTCTCAGGGGTGGGACAGCCCCAGCATTTT. Translating gives CSVVSGVGQPQHF.

The chain has TRBV20-1 and TRBJ2-1; D uncertain. From germline, CDR1 is DFQATT and CDR2 SNEGSKA (reference sequence). Trimming pared 0 bases from V and 2 bases from J, leaving 11 bases between. There are 15 residues in the CDR3. CDR3 region: CSARDRRAPYNEQFF. In DNA, the CDR3 is TGCAGTGCTAGAGATCGAAGAGCGCCCTACAATGAGCAGTTCTTC.

This chain uses TRBV11-2 with TRBJ2-1, with 8 bases fitting TRBD1. Germline V gene lookup returns CDR1 SGHAT and CDR2 FQNNGV. The CDR3 consists of 15 residues. J lost 4 bases, V lost 3 bases, and 5 bases had no gene match. The CDR3 is CASSFRTGSYNEQFF. The CDR3, as DNA: TGTGCCAGCAGCTTTAGGACAGGGTCGTACAATGAGCAGTTCTTC.

This clonotype was detected ten times or more. The chain combines TRBV5-1 with TRBJ2-3; 12 bases agree with TRBD1. Per germline, CDR1 SGHRS and CDR2 YFSETQ. The V gene end was trimmed by 4 bases and the J gene end by 4 bases; junction bases not matched to a gene: 4. The CDR3 has 15 residues. The DNA for the CDR3 is TGCGCCAGCAGCCGGGACAGGGGGCAATCAGATACGCAGTATTTT. This translates into CASSRDRGQSDTQYF.

This clonotype occurred a few times. V gene TRBV28 combines with J gene TRBJ2-3, with 10 bases that match TRBD2. Unmatched junction bases numbered 4, after V lost 2 bases and J lost 2 bases. The CDR3 is made up of 16 amino acids. CDR1 is MDHEN and CDR2 is SYDVKM in the germline V gene. The CDR3 region has the DNA TGTGCCAGCAGTTTAGGGCTAGCGGGGGTCACAGATACGCAGTATTTT. Its translation: CASSLGLAGVTDTQYF.

V and J are TRBV11-2 and TRBJ2-2; 9 positions match TRBD2. The germline V gene has CDR1 SGHAT and CDR2 FQNNGV. CDR3 length equals 15 residues. V was pared by 5 bases and J by 3 bases, with 4 bases of the junction left unmatched. The CDR3 nucleotides read TGTGCCAGCAGCGTAGCGGGGGCTTACACCGGGGAGCTGTTTTTT. Protein: CASSVAGAYTGELFF.

A note on this clonotype: A much larger clone is a single base away; this may be a read error. CDR3 residues: CTSSQAGVSAYEQYF. DNA of the CDR3: TGTACCAGCAGCCAAGCGGGGGTTTCGGCCTACGAGCAGTACTTC. The V and J genes are TRBV3-1 and TRBJ2-7; 8 bases fit TRBD2. From germline, CDR1 is LGHDT and CDR2 YNNKEL (reference sequence). This CDR3 is 15 amino acids long.

This chain connects TRBV27 to TRBJ2-1; 9 nucleotides agree with TRBD2. Germline values: CDR1 MNHEY, CDR2 SMNVEV (reference sequence). The V and J ends lost 5 bases and 0 bases, in that order; junction bases with no gene match: 5. The CDR3 has 16 residues. The CDR3 reads CASSPRLAASYNEQFF. CDR3 DNA sequence: TGTGCCAGCAGTCCCCGACTAGCGGCCTCCTACAATGAGCAGTTCTTC.

This clonotype was observed a few times. This rearrangement joins TRBV19 to TRBJ2-6, with D hard to call. With 3 bases removed from V and 2 bases from J, the gap between germline ends came to 8 bases. Germline CDR1 LNHDA, CDR2 SQIVND (reference sequence). The CDR3 runs to 15 residues. DNA of the CDR3: TGTGCCAGTAGTATTCTGGGGACTGGGGCCAACGTCCTGACTTTC. Translating it yields CASSILGTGANVLTF.